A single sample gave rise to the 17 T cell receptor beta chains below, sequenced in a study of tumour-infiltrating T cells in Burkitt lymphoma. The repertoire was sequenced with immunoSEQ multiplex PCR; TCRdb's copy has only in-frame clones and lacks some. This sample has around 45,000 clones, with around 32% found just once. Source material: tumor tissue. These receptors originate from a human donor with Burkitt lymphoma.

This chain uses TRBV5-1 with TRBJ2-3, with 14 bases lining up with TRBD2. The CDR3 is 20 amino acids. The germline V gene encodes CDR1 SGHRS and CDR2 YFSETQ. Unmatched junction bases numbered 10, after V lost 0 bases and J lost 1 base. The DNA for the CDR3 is TGCGCCAGCAGCTTGGCCGGTAGACTAGCGGGGGGGCGCCGCACAGATACGCAGTATTTT. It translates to CASSLAGRLAGGRRTDTQYF.

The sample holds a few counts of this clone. The DNA for the CDR3 is TGTGCCATCAGTGAGTCCTACCTAGTGGATTCCAATCAGCCCCAGCATTTT. This gives the protein CAISESYLVDSNQPQHF. The chain employs TRBV10-3 and TRBJ1-5; no definite D call. Trimming removed 0 bases at V and 3 bases at J, with 15 bases between. The germline V gene encodes CDR1 ENHRY and CDR2 SYGVKD. This CDR3 has 17 residues.

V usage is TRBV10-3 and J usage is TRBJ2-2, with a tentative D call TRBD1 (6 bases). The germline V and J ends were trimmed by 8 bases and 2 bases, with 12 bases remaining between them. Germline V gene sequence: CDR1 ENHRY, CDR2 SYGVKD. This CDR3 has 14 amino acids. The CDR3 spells CAIRDTYNTGELFF. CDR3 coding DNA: TGTGCCATCCGGGACACCTATAACACCGGGGAGCTGTTTTTT.

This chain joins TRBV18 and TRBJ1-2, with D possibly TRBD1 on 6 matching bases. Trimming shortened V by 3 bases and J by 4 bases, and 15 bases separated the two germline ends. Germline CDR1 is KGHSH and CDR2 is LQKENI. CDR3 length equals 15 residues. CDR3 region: CASSPTGQTLYGYTF. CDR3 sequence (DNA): TGTGCCAGCTCACCGACAGGCCAAACCCTCTATGGCTACACCTTC.

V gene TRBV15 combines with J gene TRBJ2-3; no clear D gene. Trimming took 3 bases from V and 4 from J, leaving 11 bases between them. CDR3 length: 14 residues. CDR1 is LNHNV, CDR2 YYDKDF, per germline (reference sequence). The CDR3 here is CATSRGGRADTQYF. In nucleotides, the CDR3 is TGTGCCACCAGCAGGGGCGGACGGGCAGATACGCAGTATTTT.

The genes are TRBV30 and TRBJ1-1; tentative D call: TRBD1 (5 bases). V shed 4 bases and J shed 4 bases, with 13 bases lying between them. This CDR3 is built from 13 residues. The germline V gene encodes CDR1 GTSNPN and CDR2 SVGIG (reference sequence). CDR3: CAWTWGGSTEAFF. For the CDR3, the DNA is TGTGCCTGGACTTGGGGCGGAAGCACTGAAGCTTTCTTT.

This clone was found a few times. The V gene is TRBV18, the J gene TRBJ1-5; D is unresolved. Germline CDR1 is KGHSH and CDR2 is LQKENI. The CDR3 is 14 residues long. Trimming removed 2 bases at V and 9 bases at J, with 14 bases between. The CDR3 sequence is CASSPSNTDWPQHF. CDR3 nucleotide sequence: TGTGCCAGCTCACCATCTAACACCGATTGGCCCCAGCATTTT.

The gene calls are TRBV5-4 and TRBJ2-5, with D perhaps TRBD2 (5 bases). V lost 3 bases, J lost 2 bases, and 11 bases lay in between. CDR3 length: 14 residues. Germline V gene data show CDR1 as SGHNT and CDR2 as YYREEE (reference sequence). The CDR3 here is CASSSDLTQETQYF. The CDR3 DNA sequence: TGTGCCAGCAGCTCGGACTTAACGCAAGAGACCCAGTACTTC.

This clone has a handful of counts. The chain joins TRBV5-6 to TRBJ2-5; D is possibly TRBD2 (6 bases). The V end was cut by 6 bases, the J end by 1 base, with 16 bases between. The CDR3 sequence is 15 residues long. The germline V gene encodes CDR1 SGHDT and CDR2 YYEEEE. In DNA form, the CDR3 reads TGTGCCAGCACTGAGAACGGGGGTTCCCAAGAGACCCAGTACTTC. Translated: CASTENGGSQETQYF.

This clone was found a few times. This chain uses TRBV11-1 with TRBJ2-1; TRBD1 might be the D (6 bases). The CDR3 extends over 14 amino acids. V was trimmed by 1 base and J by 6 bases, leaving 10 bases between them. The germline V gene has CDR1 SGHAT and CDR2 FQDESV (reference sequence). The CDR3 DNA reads TGTGCCAGCAGCTTAGACCCACAGGGCAATGAGCAGTTCTTC. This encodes CASSLDPQGNEQFF.

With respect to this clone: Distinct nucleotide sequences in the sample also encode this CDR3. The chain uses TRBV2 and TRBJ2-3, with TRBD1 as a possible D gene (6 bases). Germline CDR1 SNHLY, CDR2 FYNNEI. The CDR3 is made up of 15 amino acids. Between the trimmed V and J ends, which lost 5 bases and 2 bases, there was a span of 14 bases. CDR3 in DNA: TGTGCCAGCAGTAGTGAGACAGGCTCCACAGATACGCAGTATTTT. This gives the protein CASSSETGSTDTQYF.

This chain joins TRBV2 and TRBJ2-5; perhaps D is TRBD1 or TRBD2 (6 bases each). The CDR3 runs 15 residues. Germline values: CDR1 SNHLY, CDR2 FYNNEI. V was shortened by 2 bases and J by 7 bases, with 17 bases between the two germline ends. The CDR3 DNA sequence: TGTGCCAGCAGTGAACAAGGGGGGACGTTGGGGACCCAGTACTTC. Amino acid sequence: CASSEQGGTLGTQYF.

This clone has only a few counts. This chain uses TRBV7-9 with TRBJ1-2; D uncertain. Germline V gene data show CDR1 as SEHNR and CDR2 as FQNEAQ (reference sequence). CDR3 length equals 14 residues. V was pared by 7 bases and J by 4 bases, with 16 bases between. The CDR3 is CASTFAGSVYGYTF. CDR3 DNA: TGTGCCAGCACCTTCGCTGGGAGCGTCTATGGCTACACCTTC. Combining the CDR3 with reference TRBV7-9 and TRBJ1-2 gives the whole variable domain DTGVSQNPRHKITKRGQNVTFRCDPISEHNRLYWYRQTLGQGPEFLTYFQNEAQLEKSRLLSDRFSAERPKGSFSTLEIQRTEQGDSAMYLCASTFAGSVYGYTFGSGTRLTVV.

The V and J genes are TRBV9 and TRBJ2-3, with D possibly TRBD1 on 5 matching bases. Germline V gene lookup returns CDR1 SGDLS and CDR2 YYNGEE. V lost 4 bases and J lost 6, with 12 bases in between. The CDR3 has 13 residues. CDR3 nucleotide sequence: TGTGCCAGCAGCTCCCGACCAGGGGATACGCAGTATTTT. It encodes CASSSRPGDTQYF.

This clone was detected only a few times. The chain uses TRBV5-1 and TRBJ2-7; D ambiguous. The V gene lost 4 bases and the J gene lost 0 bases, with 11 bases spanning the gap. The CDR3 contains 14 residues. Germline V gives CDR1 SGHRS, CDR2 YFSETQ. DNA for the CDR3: TGCGCCAGCAGCCCCTACCCCAGCTCCTACGAGCAGTACTTC. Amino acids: CASSPYPSSYEQYF.

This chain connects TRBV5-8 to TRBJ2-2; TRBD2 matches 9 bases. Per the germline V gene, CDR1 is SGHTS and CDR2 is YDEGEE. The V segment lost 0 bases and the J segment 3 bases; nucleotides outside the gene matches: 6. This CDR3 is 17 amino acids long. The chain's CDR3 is CASSLDSGGTYTGELFF. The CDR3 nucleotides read TGTGCCAGCAGCTTGGATAGCGGGGGAACGTACACCGGGGAGCTGTTTTTT.

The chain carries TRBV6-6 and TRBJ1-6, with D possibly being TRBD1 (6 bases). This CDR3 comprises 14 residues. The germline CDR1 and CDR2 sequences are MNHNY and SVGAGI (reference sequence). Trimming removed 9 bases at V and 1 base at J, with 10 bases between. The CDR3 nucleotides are TGTGCCAGTAAGGACAGATCCTATAATTCACCCCTCCACTTT. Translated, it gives CASKDRSYNSPLHF.